A selection of T cell receptor beta chains follows, all from one sample in a study of regulatory T cells in long-lasting Graves disease. TCRdb passed the multiplex PCR reads through MiXCR, listing each CDR3 protein once. Altogether approximately 540,000 distinct CDR3 sequences are present, about 11% being singletons, with the ten largest covering 8.9%. This sample was also put to use in a study of T cells in Graves' hyperthyroidism and ophthalmopathy.

This specimen consisted of peripheral blood mononuclear cells (PBMCs), obtained at new diagnosis, from a patient treated with antithyroid drugs. Every receptor here comes from a woman aged 25 to 45 with Graves disease. Each CDR3 is given with its conserved first and last residue. D genes are given only for firm matches. The size of a clone is reported for some rows only, either as once, few or many, or as a class for expanded clones.

D gene,J gene,V gene,clone size,CDR3 DNA,CDR3 protein
-,TRBJ1-6,TRBV6-2/TRBV6-3,few,TGTGCCAGCAGTTACGACAGAAAAAATTCACCCCTCCACTTT,CASSYDRKNSPLHF
TRBD1,TRBJ1-2,TRBV4-2,few,TGTGCCAGCAGCCAGGGGACAGGGGGAGCTCTTAGAGGCTACACCTTC,CASSQGTGGALRGYTF
-,TRBJ2-1,TRBV7-9,few,TGTGCCAGCAGCTCTCGGGATCGCAAGTATGAGCAGTTCTTC,CASSSRDRKYEQFF
-,TRBJ1-2,TRBV7-9,few,TGTGCCAGCAGCTCCCCCCCGGGATATGGCTACACCTTC,CASSSPPGYGYTF
TRBD1,TRBJ1-2,TRBV30,many,TGTGCCGGGACAGGGGAGTTCTATGGCTACACCTTC,CAGTGEFYGYTF
TRBD1,TRBJ1-1,TRBV28,many,TGTGCCAGCAGTTTATACCCAGGGGGAGGCAACACTGAAGCTTTCTTT,CASSLYPGGGNTEAFF
TRBD2,TRBJ2-1,TRBV3-1,few,TGTGCCAGCAGCCTTACCTACCGGACTAGTAGTAATGAGCAGTTCTTC,CASSLTYRTSSNEQFF
-,TRBJ1-5,TRBV2,many,TGTGCCAGCAAAGGGAGGGGCAATCAGCCCCAGCATTTT,CASKGRGNQPQHF
-,TRBJ2-1,TRBV5-1,-,TGCGCCAGCAGCTTGAAACAGGACCCGTACAATGAGCAGTTCTTC,CASSLKQDPYNEQFF
-,TRBJ1-4,TRBV12-3/TRBV12-4,many,TGTGCCAGCAGTTTTCGTACACACTCAACTAATGAAAAACTGTTTTTT,CASSFRTHSTNEKLFF
-,TRBJ1-4,TRBV11-2,many,TGTGCCAGCAGCTTATCCGGGGGGCCCGGGCAACTGTTTTTT,CASSLSGGPGQLFF
-,TRBJ2-5,TRBV10-2,many,TGCGCCAGCAGTGAGTCGGCAACTCTTCAAGAGACCCAGTACTTC,CASSESATLQETQYF
-,TRBJ2-1,TRBV20-1,many,TGCAGTGCTAGTCCCCTGGGCCGGTCCTACAATGAGCAGTTCTTC,CSASPLGRSYNEQFF
-,TRBJ2-7,TRBV2,many,TGTGCCAGCCGCCGACAGGCCCTAAGGAACGAGCAGTACTTC,CASRRQALRNEQYF
-,TRBJ2-1,TRBV3-2,few,TGTGCCAGCAGCCAGAAACAGGCAAGCCCCTACAATGAGCAGTTCTTC,CASSQKQASPYNEQFF
-,TRBJ1-1,TRBV28,-,TGTGCCAGCAGTTTATCCGTCAAGAGGGGCTTAAACACTGAAGCTTTCTTT,CASSLSVKRGLNTEAFF
-,TRBJ2-7,TRBV19,-,TGTGCCAGTAGTTTCACTACCGCTACAGGGTCCCCGGGCGAGCAGTACTTC,CASSFTTATGSPGEQYF
TRBD1,TRBJ1-1,TRBV28,many,TGTGCCAGCAGGACCCGGACAGGAATGAACACTGAAGCTTTCTTT,CASRTRTGMNTEAFF
TRBD1,TRBJ2-2,TRBV3-1,few,TGTGCCAGCAGCCACCGGGACAGGGGGAACACCGGGGAGCTGTTTTTT,CASSHRDRGNTGELFF
-,TRBJ2-2,TRBV11-3,many,TGTGCCAGCAGCCCCTCGGGACAGAACACCGGGGAGCTGTTTTTT,CASSPSGQNTGELFF
-,TRBJ1-1,TRBV4-3,many,TGCGCCAGCAGCCAAGACTACCCAGGGGACACTGAAGCTTTCTTT,CASSQDYPGDTEAFF
-,TRBJ2-3,TRBV20-1,-,TGCAGTGCTCGACTACACAGCACAGATACGCAGTATTTT,CSARLHSTDTQYF
-,TRBJ2-1,TRBV4-3,many,TGCGCCAGCAGCCAAGTAGGGGCGGACTACAATGAGCAGTTCTTC,CASSQVGADYNEQFF
-,TRBJ2-3,TRBV25-1,-,TGTGCCAGCCTTCGAGGGCCGGGTTCGGATACGCAGTATTTT,CASLRGPGSDTQYF
-,TRBJ1-6,TRBV28,many,TGTGCCGGTAAACCCGGGGGGGCAGGGGTTTCACCCCTCCACTTT,CAGKPGGAGVSPLHF
-,TRBJ2-7,TRBV6-1,many,TGTGCCAGCAGTGATCGACAGACACTCTACGAGCAGTACTTC,CASSDRQTLYEQYF
TRBD2,TRBJ2-7,TRBV4-3,many,TGCGCCAGCAGCCAAGCTCGACTAGCGGGAGGTCAGGTAGCCTACGAGCAGTACTTC,CASSQARLAGGQVAYEQYF
-,TRBJ2-3,TRBV28,few,TGTGCCAGCAGTAACCCGTTAACAGATACGCAGTATTTT,CASSNPLTDTQYF
-,TRBJ2-2,TRBV11-3,many,TGTGCCAGCAGCCCTCCGTCGGGTCTTGCCGGGGAGCTGTTTTTT,CASSPPSGLAGELFF
TRBD2,TRBJ2-3,TRBV27,many,TGTGCCACCCTACCACTAGCGGGAGTCGGCCCAGATACGCAGTATTTT,CATLPLAGVGPDTQYF
-,TRBJ2-5,TRBV19,-,TGTGCCAGTAGTTCAGGGTGGCAGACCCAGTACTTC,CASSSGWQTQYF
-,TRBJ2-7,TRBV29-1,few,TGCAGCGTTACCTACAGAGTAAGCTCCTACGAGCAGTACTTC,CSVTYRVSSYEQYF
-,TRBJ2-1,TRBV18,many,TGTGCCAGCTCCTCGGCTCCGGGCAATGAGCAGTTCTTC,CASSSAPGNEQFF
-,TRBJ1-2,TRBV15,many,TGTGCCACCAGCAGAGAGGTTCACTTGAGGGGCTACACCTTC,CATSREVHLRGYTF
-,TRBJ2-1,TRBV20-1,many,TGCAGTGCGCATCCTGGCGCAGCCTACAATGAGCAGTTCTTC,CSAHPGAAYNEQFF
-,TRBJ2-7,TRBV11-2,-,TGTGCCAGCAGCTCAACGGCGGGAGAGCAGTACTTC,CASSSTAGEQYF
-,TRBJ2-1,TRBV6-1,many,TGTGCCAGCAACACCATCAGGGGCGATAACAATGAGCAGTTCTTC,CASNTIRGDNNEQFF
-,TRBJ2-7,TRBV2,many,TGTGCCAGCAGAGTCCGGGACCTAAGGAACGAGCAGTACTTC,CASRVRDLRNEQYF
-,TRBJ2-7,TRBV10-3,many,TGTGCCATCAATCGATCGGAAGGGTACTTC,CAINRSEGYF
TRBD1,TRBJ1-1,TRBV16,many,TGTGCCAGCAGCCAATTCCAGGGGGCCGGGAACACTGAAGCTTTCTTT,CASSQFQGAGNTEAFF
-,TRBJ2-7,TRBV7-2,many,TGTGCCAGCAGCTTAGGGCTGCTGGCAGCTCCCTACGAGCAGTACTTC,CASSLGLLAAPYEQYF
TRBD2,TRBJ2-5,TRBV6-5,many,TGTGCCAGCAGTTTGGAAGTAGCGGGAGAAGAGACCCAGTACTTC,CASSLEVAGEETQYF
-,TRBJ2-7,TRBV6-5,many,TGTGCCAGCAGTTACTCGAGTCTCTCCGAGCAGTACTTC,CASSYSSLSEQYF
-,TRBJ2-2,TRBV20-1,-,TGCAGTGCTAGAGCCCTTCCTAGGGAGTGGAGCACCGGGGAGCTGTTTTTT,CSARALPREWSTGELFF
TRBD1,TRBJ1-1,TRBV2,once,TGTGCCAGCTTCGGAGACAGGGGGCGGAACACTGAAGCTTTCTTT,CASFGDRGRNTEAFF
-,TRBJ1-2,TRBV6-2/TRBV6-3,few,TGTGCCAGCAGTTATCTTGGATCAGGGACGCTTTATGGCTACACCTTC,CASSYLGSGTLYGYTF
-,TRBJ2-7,TRBV2,once,TGTGCCAGCACTCACCTATTACCGGGACGGACCTACGAGCAGTACTTC,CASTHLLPGRTYEQYF
-,TRBJ2-1,TRBV6-1,many,TGTGCCAGCAGTGGGGGCCAGGCCCCCTTAGGTGAGCAGTTCTTC,CASSGGQAPLGEQFF
-,TRBJ1-4,TRBV7-2,-,TGTGCCAGCAGCTTAGCGTCAGGGACAACTAATGAAAAACTGTTTTTT,CASSLASGTTNEKLFF
-,TRBJ2-2,TRBV20-1,many,TGCAGTGCTAGAGATTGGGGGCCCATCGACACCGGGGAGCTGTTTTTT,CSARDWGPIDTGELFF
TRBD2,TRBJ2-3,TRBV7-8,many,TGTGCCAGCAGCTTACCGGCAGAGGGAGCGGGAACAGATACGCAGTATTTT,CASSLPAEGAGTDTQYF
-,TRBJ2-7,TRBV7-2,few,TGTGCCAGCAGCGACAGACTAGAGGGGATTCGGGTAGAGCAGTACTTC,CASSDRLEGIRVEQYF
TRBD1,TRBJ1-1,TRBV20-1,-,TGCAGTGCTAGAGGGACAGGGGGCGTAAGCACTGAAGCTTTCTTT,CSARGTGGVSTEAFF
-,TRBJ1-3,TRBV12-3/TRBV12-4,many,TGTGCCAGCAGTTCATGGGTAACAGATACCACCATATATTTT,CASSSWVTDTTIYF
TRBD1,TRBJ1-5,TRBV28,many,TGTGCCAGCAGTTTAACAGGGGTTTGGGGCAATCAGCCCCAGCATTTT,CASSLTGVWGNQPQHF
-,TRBJ2-3,TRBV13,-,TGTGCCAGCAGCTTACGTTGGGGCCGGGATACGCAGTATTTT,CASSLRWGRDTQYF
TRBD1,TRBJ1-1,TRBV5-6,many,TGTGCCAGCAGCTTGGGGGACAGGTGGAACACTGAAGCTTTCTTT,CASSLGDRWNTEAFF